The entry below describes one T cell receptor (beta chain). This clonotype was counted many times. Which antigen it targets is not known. Base qualities were left out, and no much larger clone turns up one base away. Ficoll-Paque density gradient centrifugation was the method used to isolate PBMCs. The data were taken from a study of T-cell memory formation after mild COVID-19 (dated by TCRdb to the early 2020s). For the study in its entirety: TCR sequence clusters from the two donors were found to be largely donor specific. In two donors, T-cell clones that expanded and contracted after mild COVID-19 were followed by sequencing TCRalpha and TCRbeta repertoires longitudinally. Two young, previously healthy adult volunteers made up the cohort, one male and one female.

What the research found in general, with its limitations: Some responding clones were detected in pre-infection memory, suggesting pre-existing cross-reactive memory T cells joined the SARS-CoV-2 response. Clones that contracted from day 15 to 85 showed balanced CD4/CD8 phenotypes, whereas a second wave of clones that expanded from day 15 to 37 leaned towards CD4+. Contracting CD4+ clones appeared mostly in the CM and EM memory subsets, whereas CD8+ clones were enriched in EMRA. Only two mild cases were covered in the study, and larger cohorts including severe cases with pre-infection samples were considered necessary. Whether the second-wave clones peaking on day 37 were SARS-CoV-2 specific was not confirmed.

Sequenced on an Illumina NovaSeq 6000. TCRalpha and TCRbeta cDNA libraries were built by 5'RACE with constant-segment primers, adding sample barcodes and unique molecular identifiers. RNA was extracted from every sample with Trizol reagent. Libraries were amplified in two PCR steps, with a second sample barcode and Illumina TruSeq adapters added in the second step. Sequencing of the libraries was done on an Illumina NovaSeq, producing 2 x 150 bp paired-end reads. The authors processed their data as follows. With migec v1.2.7, reads were demultiplexed and then collapsed into UMI-guided consensus sequences. With mixcr v2.1.11, UMI consensuses were aligned to TRA and TRB V and J templates and assembled into clonotypes. Expanded or contracted clonotypes were those called significant by both edgeR and NoisET, with noise models trained on biological replicates. edgeR calls used a false discovery rate-adjusted p below 0.01 and a log2 fold-change threshold of 1. As an exploratory analysis of dynamics, max-normalized trajectories of the 1000 most abundant clonotypes were examined by PCA with hierarchical clustering. Separately sequenced CD4+ and CD8+ repertoires were used to assign a CD4 or CD8 phenotype to each responding clone. TCRdb trimmed public reads at Q25 via fastp, called clones via MiXCR and kept in-frame beta chains. Entries that share a CDR3 protein sequence are merged under the most common genes and DNA. TCRdb assigned the V and J calls; the authors' analysis was not used. The table for this sample lists 210,000 or so distinct CDR3 sequences; around 17% of them were counted only once. Roughly 2.6% of the sample goes to the ten largest clones.

According to the germline V gene, CDR1 reads SGHRS and CDR2 reads YFSETQ. Spanning cysteine to phenylalanine, the CDR3 consists of 13 amino acids. Solely the CDR3 DNA is kept, with 39 bases framed from the first base. At the junction V is shortened by 4 bases and J by 6 bases, with 12 bases in between. The sequence is built from TRBV5-1 and TRBJ2-3, with the D gene not clear enough to name. Sequencing was performed on PBMCs or a T cell subset sorted from them (not recorded which). This TCR was sampled from an adult woman who had mild COVID-19 (a few samples of this study predate the infection). The sample titles of this study are shuffled in the database, so cell type and time point are left out; the donor was told from shared clones. The CDR3 protein: CASSSEARDTQYF. The DNA sequence is TGCGCCAGCAGCAGCGAGGCTCGGGATACGCAGTATTTT.